This entry lists 17 T cell receptor beta chains sequenced from one sample in a study of neurological immune-mediated disorders. TCRdb fed the 5' RACE reads into MiXCR, producing one record per CDR3 protein. The table lists approximately 30,000 distinct CDR3 sequences, about 6.2% of them singletons, with around 8.3% in the top ten. The specimen sequenced was PBMCs. The receptors were gathered from a woman between 50 and 59 years old in good health.

This clonotype has at least ten counts. The rearrangement uses TRBV29-1 and TRBJ2-1, with 12 bases that match TRBD2. Germline V lookup: CDR1 SQVTM, CDR2 ANQGSEA. The length of the CDR3 is 19 residues. The V segment lost 2 bases and the J segment 1 base; nucleotides outside the gene matches: 12. The CDR3 sequence: CSVEHSSGRARRSYNEQFF. The CDR3 DNA reads as TGCAGCGTTGAACACTCTAGCGGGAGGGCCCGGAGGTCCTACAATGAGCAGTTCTTC.

This clonotype was seen at least ten times. V is TRBV6-5 and J is TRBJ1-1; D is undetermined. Per germline, CDR1 MNHEY and CDR2 SVGAGI. There are 11 residues in the CDR3. V lost 4 bases and J 4 bases, leaving 4 bases between the germline ends. This CDR3 is CASSSRTEAFF. The CDR3 region has the DNA TGTGCCAGCAGTTCACGCACTGAAGCTTTCTTT.

Ten or more counts support this clonotype. The rearrangement uses TRBV20-1 and TRBJ2-1; 8 nucleotides align to TRBD2. Germline V gene data show CDR1 as DFQATT and CDR2 as SNEGSKA (reference sequence). The CDR3 sequence is 16 residues long. Trimming cost V 0 bases and J 1 base; bases outside gene matches: 5. CDR3 region: CSARDAAGGSYNEQFF. Here the CDR3 DNA reads TGCAGTGCTAGAGATGCCGCGGGAGGATCCTACAATGAGCAGTTCTTC.

This clonotype has at least ten counts. The V call is TRBV20-1, the J call TRBJ2-1; D is tentatively TRBD1 or TRBD2 (6 bases each). Trimming shortened V by 1 base and J by 6 bases, and 13 bases separated the two germline ends. CDR3 length equals 14 residues. Germline values: CDR1 DFQATT, CDR2 SNEGSKA (reference sequence). The CDR3 sequence: CSARGGTPTNEQFF. The CDR3 nucleotides read TGCAGTGCTAGAGGCGGGACACCTACCAATGAGCAGTTCTTC.

This clonotype was counted many times. This chain links TRBV7-2 with TRBJ1-2; 9 bases match TRBD1. The V and J ends lost 6 bases and 5 bases, in that order; junction bases with no gene match: 7. The CDR3 is 14 residues long. Germline CDR1 is SGHTA and CDR2 is FQGNSA. CDR3 DNA sequence: TGTGCCAGCAGTCGTGACAGGGGGGGATATGGCTACACCTTC. As protein: CASSRDRGGYGYTF. Supplemented by reference TRBV7-2 and TRBJ1-2, the full variable domain reads GAGVSQSPSNKVTEKGKDVELRCDPISGHTALYWYRQSLGQGLEFLIYFQGNSAPDKSGLPSDRFSAERTGGSVSTLTIQRTQQEDSAVYLCASSRDRGGYGYTFGSGTRLTVV.

This clonotype was recorded many times. The rearrangement uses TRBV29-1 and TRBJ1-1; D gene unclear. Trimming took off 6 bases at V and 3 bases at J, with 11 bases between the two ends. Germline CDR1 SQVTM, CDR2 ANQGSEA. The CDR3 runs to 12 residues. The CDR3 DNA is TGCAGCGTCCGACAAGGAGACACTGAAGCTTTCTTT. Amino acid sequence: CSVRQGDTEAFF.

A remark on this clonotype: A much more abundant neighbour one base away suggests this may be a read error. This sequence joins TRBV7-9 and TRBJ2-3, with D possibly TRBD2 on 6 matching bases. CDR1 is SEHNR, CDR2 FQNEAQ, per germline (reference sequence). This CDR3 contains 15 residues. V was cut by 4 bases and J by 5 bases, with 16 bases left in between. CDR3 protein: CASSSPTGVIDTQYF. Written as DNA, the CDR3 is TGTGCCAGCAGCTCACCAACGGGGGTCATAGATACGCAGTATTTT.

This clonotype occurred many times. The rearrangement links TRBV7-3 to TRBJ1-3; TRBD1 matches 8 bases. The CDR3 loop spans 15 amino acids. Germline CDR1 SGHTA, CDR2 FQGTGA. The ends lost 4 bases at V and 2 bases at J; junction bases unmatched: 4. The CDR3 reads CASSYSGGAGNTIYF. In nucleotides, the CDR3 is TGTGCCAGCAGCTATTCAGGGGGCGCTGGAAACACCATATATTTT.

This clonotype was observed at least ten times. The chain joins TRBV5-1 to TRBJ1-2; TRBD1 aligns across 9 bases. This CDR3 has 13 amino acids. The V segment lost 2 bases and the J segment 7 bases; nucleotides outside the gene matches: 3. The germline CDR1 and CDR2 sequences are SGHRS and YFSETQ. The CDR3 DNA reads TGCGCCAGCAGCTTTGGACAGGGGTCTGGCTACACCTTC. Its protein product is CASSFGQGSGYTF.

This clonotype has a count of ten or more. CDR3 sequence (DNA): TGTGCCAGCAGCCAAGCAGGGGCCCTCTACAATGAGCAGTTCTTC. It yields the protein CASSQAGALYNEQFF. The rearrangement joins TRBV14 to TRBJ2-1, with a tentative D call TRBD1 (6 bases). The CDR3 sequence is 15 residues long. The V and J ends lost 1 base and 3 bases respectively, with 10 bases between them. The germline V gene encodes CDR1 SGHDN and CDR2 FVKESK.

This clonotype was counted many times. The V gene is TRBV20-1, the J gene TRBJ2-2; D uncertain. The CDR3 has 13 amino acids. V lost 6 bases to trimming and J lost 5 bases, with 13 bases between them. Germline V gene sequence: CDR1 DFQATT, CDR2 SNEGSKA (reference sequence). The CDR3 reads CSADPRRTGELFF. Here the CDR3 DNA reads TGCAGTGCGGACCCCCGTCGGACCGGGGAGCTGTTTTTT.

This clonotype was picked up a small number of times. The chain couples TRBV7-2 to TRBJ2-7; possible D gene TRBD1, 5 bases. There are 13 residues in the CDR3. V was trimmed by 3 bases and J by 4 bases, leaving 10 bases between them. Germline-derived CDR1 and CDR2 are SGHTA and FQGNSA. CDR3 in DNA: TGTGCCAGCAGCTTCCGACAGTTATACGAGCAGTACTTC. It yields the protein CASSFRQLYEQYF.

This clonotype was seen ten or more times. This chain links TRBV7-2 with TRBJ2-1; 8 bases match TRBD2. Germline CDR1 is SGHTA and CDR2 is FQGNSA. The V segment lost 5 bases and the J segment 6 bases; nucleotides outside the gene matches: 12. CDR3 size: 16 residues. The CDR3 nucleotides are TGTGCCAGCAGCATCCACGGGCGGGGGGCCCCCAATGAGCAGTTCTTC. This encodes CASSIHGRGAPNEQFF.

Ten or more counts support this clonotype. CDR3 protein: CSARSSAETQYF. For the CDR3, the DNA is TGCAGTGCCAGAAGTAGTGCGGAGACCCAGTACTTC. V is TRBV20-1 and J is TRBJ2-5; no definite D call. The CDR3 sequence is 12 residues long. V shed 6 bases and J shed 5 bases, with 13 bases lying between them. Germline V lookup: CDR1 DFQATT, CDR2 SNEGSKA (reference sequence).

The V and J genes are TRBV2 and TRBJ1-1, with 7 bases identical to TRBD1. CDR3 size: 15 residues. J was trimmed by 8 bases and V by 6 bases; bases with no gene match: 15. The germline CDR1 and CDR2 sequences are SNHLY and FYNNEI. The CDR3: CASSPLLTGPKEAFF. The CDR3 bases are TGTGCCAGCAGCCCCTTACTGACAGGGCCAAAAGAAGCTTTCTTT.

This clonotype was seen repeatedly, ten times or more. CDR3 sequence reads: CSAVPPTGTSDTQYF. CDR3 DNA: TGCAGTGCCGTCCCCCCTACAGGGACATCAGATACGCAGTATTTT. This chain joins TRBV20-1 and TRBJ2-3; D perhaps matches TRBD1 (6 bases). The germline gives CDR1 DFQATT, CDR2 SNEGSKA (reference sequence). The CDR3 runs 15 residues. V lost 6 bases and J lost 4, with 20 bases in between.

In this sample, this clonotype turned up many times. The chain employs TRBV6-5 and TRBJ1-5; TRBD1 agrees at 7 bases. Trimming cost V 2 bases and J 5 bases; bases outside gene matches: 3. CDR3 length: 14 amino acids. The germline gives CDR1 MNHEY, CDR2 SVGAGI. CDR3 in DNA: TGTGCCAGCAGTTACACAGGGGTCGATCAGCCCCAGCATTTT. It translates to CASSYTGVDQPQHF.